The next 3 T cell receptor beta chains were all read from a single sample in a study of T cell responses to AZD1222 COVID-19 vaccine. Assay used: immunoSEQ multiplex PCR; TCRdb lists only in-frame clones, some missing. The sample has about 150,000 clones; 90% are singletons. Sample: peripheral blood, taken 28 days after the second AZD1222 dose. These receptors all stem from an adult who received the AZD1222 COVID-19 vaccine.

Only one count was recorded for this clone. The V gene is TRBV6-5, the J gene TRBJ2-3, with TRBD2 matching 12 bases. The CDR3 length is 15 residues. V shed 5 bases and J 3 bases; nucleotides not matched to a gene: 3. Germline V gene data show CDR1 as MNHEY and CDR2 as SVGAGI. The CDR3 loop reads CASSRLAGVTDTQYF. In nucleotides, the CDR3 is TGTGCCAGCAGTCGACTAGCGGGAGTAACAGATACGCAGTATTTT.

CDR3 coding DNA: TGCGCCACCTCCCCGGGACTTCGCGAGCAGTACTTC. Translation gives CATSPGLREQYF. This sequence joins TRBV10-2 and TRBJ2-7; perhaps TRBD2 as D (6 bases). Germline assignment: CDR1 WSHSY and CDR2 SAAADI. V lost 10 bases and J lost 6, with 16 bases in between. The CDR3 is made up of 12 amino acids.

This sequence joins TRBV12-3 or TRBV12-4 and TRBJ1-6, with TRBD1 matching 7 bases. The V and J ends lost 6 bases and 11 bases, in that order; junction bases with no gene match: 7. The CDR3 is made up of 13 amino acids. The CDR3 loop is CASRLQGFAPLHF. CDR3 DNA: TGTGCCAGCAGGCTACAGGGGTTTGCACCCCTCCACTTT.